A single sample is the source of the 25 T cell receptor beta chains below, sequenced in a study of T cell clonality in common variable immunodeficiency. Which antigens these TCRs recognize remains unknown. Overall study results and limits: In common variable immunodeficiency, TCR beta chains reportedly carried fewer deletions and N-nucleotide insertions.

The table came from immunoSEQ multiplex PCR; TCRdb's copy has only in-frame clones and leaves some out. The table lists roughly 34,000 clones, with no singletons. The sample consisted of peripheral blood mononuclear cells. The receptors come from a human donor with common variable immunodeficiency.

This clone was observed many times. The read ends 3 residues before the CDR3 terminus; that terminus is restored from the germline J gene. J is TRBJ2-5 and V is TRBV29-1, with 7 bases that match TRBD1. The CDR3 is 13 residues long. CDR1 and CDR2 from the germline V gene are SQVTM and ANQGSEA. The J segment lost 6 bases and the V segment lost 6 bases, leaving 10 bases of the junction unmatched. CDR3 DNA (partial): TGCAGCGTACAGACAGGGTTAAATAAGACC. This gives the protein CSVQTGLNKT. The whole CDR3 sequence is CSVQTGLNKTQYF.

This clone showed up many times. The read finishes 3 residues shy of the CDR3 end, and the germline J gene is used to complete it. This chain links TRBV2 with TRBJ2-1; maybe TRBD2 (7 bases). Germline lookup yields CDR1 SNHLY and CDR2 FYNNEI. The length of the CDR3 is 15 residues. Between the trimmed V and J ends, which lost 10 bases and 0 bases, there was a span of 16 bases. CDR3 DNA (partial): TGTGCCATTTCGAGGGGGGGGAGCTCCTACAATGAG. It specifies CAISRGGSSYNE. The whole CDR3 is CAISRGGSSYNEQFF.

Concerning this clone itself: The CDR3 goes on 3 residues after the read ends, and that part is filled in from the germline J gene. This rearrangement joins TRBV5-3 to TRBJ2-1; TRBD2 aligns across 9 bases. TRBV5-3 has ORF status, its function being uncertain. J was trimmed by 4 bases and V by 10 bases; bases with no gene match: 6. The CDR3 spans 13 residues. The covered CDR3 bases are TGTGCCCGTCTCCTAGCGGGATACAATGAG. Translated: CARLLAGYNE. From start to end, the CDR3 is CARLLAGYNEQFF.

This clone has just a few counts. The read halts 3 residues ahead of the CDR3 end, with the missing end drawn from the germline J gene. The rearrangement uses TRBV19 and TRBJ2-5, with D maybe TRBD2 (7 bases). The CDR3 extends over 16 amino acids. Per the germline V gene, CDR1 is LNHDA and CDR2 is SQIVND (reference sequence). The V end was cut by 1 base, the J end by 0 bases, with 12 bases between. The part of the CDR3 DNA that was read is TGTGCCAGTAGTATAGGCGGGGGCAGGTACCAAGAGACC. It specifies CASSIGGGRYQET. Given in full, the CDR3 is CASSIGGGRYQETQYF.

This clone was counted many times. The read terminates 3 residues ahead of where the CDR3 ends, so the germline J gene completes it. The chain combines TRBV19 with TRBJ1-1; TRBD1 is a possible D gene (6 bases). V shed 1 base and J shed 6 bases, with 9 bases lying between them. The CDR3 has 13 residues. Germline assignment: CDR1 LNHDA and CDR2 SQIVND (reference sequence). CDR3 DNA (partial): TGTGCCAGTAGTATAGGGGGGGGCTCTGAA. Translated, it gives CASSIGGGSE. The full CDR3 is CASSIGGGSEAFF.

This clone was observed many times. The read terminates 3 residues ahead of where the CDR3 ends, so the germline J gene completes it. The chain links TRBV30 to TRBJ2-6, with a tentative D call TRBD2 (6 bases). V was trimmed by 4 bases and J by 0 bases, leaving 13 bases between them. The germline gives CDR1 GTSNPN, CDR2 SVGIG (reference sequence). The CDR3 spans 16 residues. CDR3 DNA, as far as it was read: TGTGCCTGGATTGACCGGGGGTACTCTGGGGCCAACGTC. Its translation is CAWIDRGYSGANV. The whole CDR3 protein reads CAWIDRGYSGANVLTF. The complete variable domain, with remaining parts taken from reference TRBV30 and TRBJ2-6, reads SQTIHQWPATLVQPVGSPLSLECTVEGTSNPNLYWYRQAAGRGLQLLFYSVGIGQISSEVPQNLSASRPQDRQFILSSKKLLLSDSGFYLCAWIDRGYSGANVLTFGAGSRLTVL.

In this sample, this clone turned up many times. Compared with germline, one end of the junction differs, possibly owing to a read error. With the read ending 3 residues before the CDR3 end, the germline J gene is used to fill in that end. The chain couples TRBV4-2 to TRBJ1-1; TRBD1 agrees at 9 bases. This CDR3 spans 14 amino acids. Germline V lookup: CDR1 LGHNA, CDR2 YNFKEQ. The covered CDR3 bases are TGCGCCAGCAGCCACAGGGGGCTGGGAACTGAA. This codes for CASSHRGLGTE. The whole CDR3 protein is CASSHRGLGTEAFF.

This clone was detected ten times or more. Coverage ceases 3 residues before the CDR3 finishes, and the germline J gene fills in the end. The chain employs TRBV2 and TRBJ1-1; tentative D call: TRBD1 (5 bases). The length of the CDR3 is 13 residues. The germline V gene has CDR1 SNHLY and CDR2 FYNNEI. The ends were cut back, 8 bases at V and 3 bases at J, with 13 bases in the middle. The CDR3 spells CASGPRGDTEAFF. The part of the CDR3 DNA that was read is TGTGCCAGCGGACCGAGAGGGGACACTGAA.

This clone was observed a few times. The CDR3 region is CASSYRGEQYF. Partial CDR3 DNA: TGTGCCAGCAGCTACAGGGGCGAG. The chain employs TRBV6-4 and TRBJ2-7; 7 bases are a match to TRBD1. The sequence runs out 3 residues before the end of the CDR3; the remainder is reconstructed from the germline J gene. The CDR3 extends over 11 amino acids. CDR1 MRHNA and CDR2 SNTAGT come from the germline V gene. Germline trimming cut 6 bases from V and 6 bases from J; bases unmatched to any gene: 2.

Notes on this clone: The DNA ends 3 residues before the CDR3 does, and the rest of the CDR3 is filled in from the germline J gene. The gene calls are TRBV20-1 and TRBJ2-1, with unresolved D. The V gene lost 0 bases and the J gene lost 0 bases, with 9 bases spanning the gap. Germline V CDR1 and CDR2: DFQATT, SNEGSKA (reference sequence). The CDR3 covers 15 residues. The CDR3 sequence is CSARDQVNSYNEQFF. CDR3 DNA (partial): TGCAGTGCTAGAGATCAGGTGAACTCCTACAATGAG.

This clone turned up a few times. The CDR3 end falls 3 residues outside the read, so it is completed with the germline J gene. The chain joins TRBV19 to TRBJ1-2, with D maybe TRBD1 (6 bases). The germline V and J ends were trimmed by 5 bases and 3 bases, with 10 bases remaining between them. This CDR3 is built from 13 residues. In germline, CDR1 is LNHDA, CDR2 SQIVND (reference sequence). The chain's CDR3 is CASSADRYYGYTF. CDR3 DNA, as far as it was read: TGTGCCAGTAGTGCCGACAGGTACTATGGC.

In this sample, this clone turned up many times. The read comes to an end 3 residues before the CDR3 does, leaving the germline J gene to fill in the end. The V and J genes are TRBV30 and TRBJ2-7, with a weak D call TRBD1 (7 bases). Trimming removed 0 bases from V and 6 bases from J, with 12 bases in between. The V gene's germline CDR1 is GTSNPN and CDR2 SVGIG (reference sequence). CDR3 length: 13 amino acids. The covered CDR3 bases are TGTGCCTGGAGTGTTGGAGGGGGCGCCGAG. It codes for CAWSVGGGAE. The whole CDR3 reads CAWSVGGGAEQYF.

In its sample, this clone is medium-sized (0.01 to 0.1%). The CDR3 end falls 3 residues outside the read, so it is completed with the germline J gene. The J gene is TRBJ2-3, the V gene TRBV14, with D possibly being TRBD1 (5 bases). The length of the CDR3 is 15 residues. The V and J ends lost 0 bases and 5 bases respectively, with 12 bases between them. Per the germline V gene, CDR1 is SGHDN and CDR2 is FVKESK. The sequenced CDR3 bases are TGTGCCAGCAGCCAAGAAGGGGTTTTCCAAGATACG. Its translation: CASSQEGVFQDT. The whole CDR3 sequence reads CASSQEGVFQDTQYF.

This clone was picked up a small number of times. The read ends 3 residues shy of where the CDR3 ends; the end is completed using the germline J gene. Other DNA sequences from this sample encode an identical CDR3 as well. J is TRBJ1-5 and V is TRBV30; TRBD1 matches at 8 bases. The CDR3 spans 13 residues. The V segment lost 5 bases and the J segment 2 bases; nucleotides outside the gene matches: 2. The V gene's germline CDR1 is GTSNPN and CDR2 SVGIG (reference sequence). The CDR3 is CAWVTGGNQPQHF. The CDR3 DNA, read in part, is TGTGCCTGGGTGACAGGGGGCAATCAGCCC.

At least ten counts were recorded for this clone. Read coverage stops 3 residues before the CDR3 terminus; the germline J gene supplies the remainder. The chain combines TRBV4-1 with TRBJ2-3, with 9 positions matching TRBD1. J lost 1 base, V lost 6 bases, and 2 bases had no gene match. The germline gives CDR1 MGHRA, CDR2 YSYEKL. The CDR3 runs 14 residues. The CDR3 bases that were read are TGCGCCAGCAGGCGGACAGGGGGCACAGATACG. Translating it yields CASRRTGGTDT. The entire CDR3 protein is CASRRTGGTDTQYF.

The table lists this clone with a few counts. The missing CDR3 end, 3 residues past where the read stops, is filled in from the germline J gene. This chain uses TRBV19 with TRBJ1-1, with TRBD1 matching 9 bases. The length of the CDR3 is 13 residues. V gave up 5 bases and J gave up 4 bases; unmatched junction bases: 2. Germline lookup yields CDR1 LNHDA and CDR2 SQIVND (reference sequence). The CDR3 bases that were read are TGTGCCAGTAGTCGGGACAGGGCCACTGAA. Translating it yields CASSRDRATE. The entire CDR3 protein is CASSRDRATEAFF.

This clone showed up many times. The read terminates 3 residues before the CDR3 end, so the remaining end is supplied by the germline J gene. The V call is TRBV5-1, the J call TRBJ2-7; D uncertain. CDR3 size: 16 residues. Germline lookup yields CDR1 SGHRS and CDR2 YFSETQ. Trimming cost V 5 bases and J 0 bases, with 18 bases left between them. The chain's CDR3 is CASSRAAGESSYEQYF. CDR3 bases read: TGCGCCAGCAGTCGAGCAGCAGGCGAGAGCTCCTACGAG.

This clone was seen at least ten times. The read is 3 residues too short to cover the CDR3 end, so that end is filled in from the germline J gene. The chain couples TRBV12-3 or TRBV12-4 to TRBJ1-1; no reliable D call. This CDR3 spans 14 amino acids. The V end lost 2 bases, the J end lost 1 base, and 8 bases lay between the germline ends. CDR3 amino acids: CASSLKGRNTEAFF. CDR3 DNA, as far as it was read: TGTGCCAGCAGTTTAAAGGGCCGGAACACTGAA.

Turning to this clone: The CDR3 goes on 3 residues after the read ends, and that part is filled in from the germline J gene. V and J are TRBV11-1 and TRBJ2-3; D unclear. The CDR3 is 13 amino acids. Germline V gene data show CDR1 as SGHAT and CDR2 as FQDESV (reference sequence). The V end was cut by 0 bases, the J end by 6 bases, with 7 bases between. The sequenced CDR3 bases are TGTGCCAGCAGCTTAGCGCAGAGGGATACG. It translates to CASSLAQRDT. The CDR3 reads in full as CASSLAQRDTQYF.

There are a few counts of this clone. The CDR3 is cut off 3 residues early in the read; its end comes from the germline J gene. The chain couples TRBV19 to TRBJ1-1; 8 bases match TRBD1. The CDR3 consists of 15 residues. Germline CDR1 reads LNHDA; CDR2 reads SQIVND (reference sequence). The CDR3 DNA, read in part, is TGTGCCAGTAGTATAAGGCAGGGGGCGTATTTGGGA. This translates into CASSIRQGAYLG. In full, the CDR3 is CASSIRQGAYLGAFF. Full variable domain (missing parts from reference TRBV19 and TRBJ1-1): DGGITQSPKYLFRKEGQNVTLSCEQNLNHDAMYWYRQDPGQGLRLIYYSQIVNDFQKGDIAEGYSVSREKKESFPLTVTSAQKNPTAFYLCASSIRQGAYLGAFFGQGTRLTVV.

This clone appeared a few times. The CDR3 goes on 3 residues after the read ends, and that part is filled in from the germline J gene. V gene TRBV7-9 combines with J gene TRBJ2-4; unclear D gene. The CDR3 totals 12 residues. V dropped 6 bases and J dropped 8 bases, with 11 bases sitting between them. Germline-derived CDR1 and CDR2 are SEHNR and FQNEAQ (reference sequence). The sequenced CDR3 bases are TGTGCCAGCAGTCGAACCCGGGACATT. This sequence encodes CASSRTRDI. The CDR3, in full, reads CASSRTRDIQYF.

This clone occurred many times. The CDR3 bases that were read are TGTGCCAGCAGCAAAGCGGGAGGGCAGGAGACC. Its protein is CASSKAGGQET. The entire CDR3 protein is CASSKAGGQETQYF. J is TRBJ2-5 and V is TRBV5-4; 10 bases agree with TRBD2. Read data end 3 residues before the CDR3 end; the end is taken from the germline J gene. Germline loops: CDR1 SGHNT, CDR2 YYREEE (reference sequence). This CDR3 region has 14 residues. V was clipped by 4 bases and J by 5 bases; unmatched bases: 5.

Details on this clone: Read sequence stops 3 residues before the CDR3 end, and the germline J gene provides the missing end. Distinct nucleotide sequences in the sample also encode this CDR3. The chain employs TRBV7-9 and TRBJ1-1, with 10 bases identical to TRBD1. Germline lookup yields CDR1 SEHNR and CDR2 FQNEAQ (reference sequence). V was clipped by 1 base and J by 5 bases; unmatched bases: 4. The CDR3 runs 15 residues. This CDR3 is CASSLGQGAGTEAFF. Incomplete CDR3 DNA: TGTGCCAGCAGCTTAGGACAGGGGGCGGGGACTGAA. Looking up the rest from reference TRBV7-9 and TRBJ1-1 gives the full variable domain: DTGVSQNPRHKITKRGQNVTFRCDPISEHNRLYWYRQTLGQGPEFLTYFQNEAQLEKSRLLSDRFSAERPKGSFSTLEIQRTEQGDSAMYLCASSLGQGAGTEAFFGQGTRLTVV.

Relative to its sample, this clone is medium-sized. The read falls 3 residues short of the CDR3 end, and the missing part is taken from the germline J gene. This chain links TRBV20-1 with TRBJ1-4; D may be TRBD1 (6 bases). The CDR3 totals 14 residues. The germline gives CDR1 DFQATT, CDR2 SNEGSKA (reference sequence). The V and J ends lost 4 bases and 5 bases respectively, with 14 bases between them. Partial CDR3 DNA: TGCAGTGCTACCCCACCGACAGGCAATGAAAAA. It codes for CSATPPTGNEK. In full, the CDR3 reads CSATPPTGNEKLFF.

The sample holds many counts of this clone. Sequencing ends 3 residues short of the CDR3 end; the germline J gene provides the rest. This chain links TRBV7-2 with TRBJ1-5; 7 positions match TRBD1. The CDR3 loop spans 14 amino acids. Germline V gives CDR1 SGHTA, CDR2 FQGNSA. Losses at the gene ends were 5 bases for V and 3 bases for J; bases not matched to a gene: 4. The sequenced part of the CDR3 DNA is TGTGCCAGCAGCCCGGGACAGTACAATCAGCCC. This sequence encodes CASSPGQYNQP. The entire CDR3 sequence reads CASSPGQYNQPQHF.